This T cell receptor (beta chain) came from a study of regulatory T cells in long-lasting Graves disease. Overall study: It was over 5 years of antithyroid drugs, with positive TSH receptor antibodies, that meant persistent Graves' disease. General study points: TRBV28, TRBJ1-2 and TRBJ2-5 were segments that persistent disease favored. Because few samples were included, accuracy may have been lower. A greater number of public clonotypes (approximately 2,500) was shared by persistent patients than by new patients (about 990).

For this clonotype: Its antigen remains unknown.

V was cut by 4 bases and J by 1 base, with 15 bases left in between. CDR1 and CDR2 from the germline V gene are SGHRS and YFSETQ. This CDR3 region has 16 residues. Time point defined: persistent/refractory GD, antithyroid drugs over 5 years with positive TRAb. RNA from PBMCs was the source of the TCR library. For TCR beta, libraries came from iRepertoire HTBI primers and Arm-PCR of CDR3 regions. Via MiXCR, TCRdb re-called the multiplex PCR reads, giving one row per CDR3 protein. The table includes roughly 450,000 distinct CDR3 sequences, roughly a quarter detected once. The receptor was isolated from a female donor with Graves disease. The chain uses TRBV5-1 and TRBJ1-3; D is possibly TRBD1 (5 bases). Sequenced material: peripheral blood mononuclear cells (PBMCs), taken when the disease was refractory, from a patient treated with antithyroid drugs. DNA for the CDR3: TGCGCCAGCAGCCGGGACGGTATTCCGTCTGGAAACACCATATATTTT. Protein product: CASSRDGIPSGNTIYF.